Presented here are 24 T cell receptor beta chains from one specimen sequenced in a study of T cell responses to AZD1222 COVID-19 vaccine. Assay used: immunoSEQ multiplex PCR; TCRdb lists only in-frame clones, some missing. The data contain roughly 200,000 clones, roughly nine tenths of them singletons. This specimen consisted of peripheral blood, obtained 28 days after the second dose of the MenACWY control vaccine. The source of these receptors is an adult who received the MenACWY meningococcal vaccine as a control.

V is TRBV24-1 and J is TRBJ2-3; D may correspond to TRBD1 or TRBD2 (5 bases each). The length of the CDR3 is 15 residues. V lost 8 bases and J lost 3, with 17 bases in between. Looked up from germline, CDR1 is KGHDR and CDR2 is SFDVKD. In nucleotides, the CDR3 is TGTGCCACCAAGCCGAGGGGCGCGGAGACAGATACGCAGTATTTT. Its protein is CATKPRGAETDTQYF.

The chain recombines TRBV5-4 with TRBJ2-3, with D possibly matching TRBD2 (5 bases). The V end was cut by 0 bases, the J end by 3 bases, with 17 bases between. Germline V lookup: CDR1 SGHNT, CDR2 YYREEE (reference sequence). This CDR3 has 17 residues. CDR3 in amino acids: CASSLDRRRVQTDTQYF. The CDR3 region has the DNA TGTGCCAGCAGCTTGGACCGTCGGCGGGTTCAAACAGATACGCAGTATTTT.

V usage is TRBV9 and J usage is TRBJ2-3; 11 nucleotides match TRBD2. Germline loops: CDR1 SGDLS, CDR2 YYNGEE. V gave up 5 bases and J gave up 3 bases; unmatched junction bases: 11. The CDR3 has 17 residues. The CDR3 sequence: CASRSGVAGGETDTQYF. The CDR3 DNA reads TGTGCCAGCAGGTCCGGGGTAGCGGGAGGGGAGACAGATACGCAGTATTTT.

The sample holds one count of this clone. The CDR3 spells CASSPALAGGFHEQYF. CDR3 DNA sequence: TGCGCCAGCAGCCCAGCCCTAGCGGGAGGTTTCCACGAGCAGTACTTC. The chain joins TRBV5-1 to TRBJ2-7, with 11 nucleotides matching TRBD2. This CDR3 spans 16 amino acids. With V trimmed by 4 bases and J by 5 bases, 11 bases remained unmatched. Germline V lookup: CDR1 SGHRS, CDR2 YFSETQ.

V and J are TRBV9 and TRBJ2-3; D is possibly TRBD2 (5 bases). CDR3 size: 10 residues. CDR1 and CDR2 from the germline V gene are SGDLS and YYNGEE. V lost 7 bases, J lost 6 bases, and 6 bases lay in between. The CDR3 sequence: CASAGDTQYF. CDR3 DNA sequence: TGTGCCAGCGCGGGTGATACGCAGTATTTT.

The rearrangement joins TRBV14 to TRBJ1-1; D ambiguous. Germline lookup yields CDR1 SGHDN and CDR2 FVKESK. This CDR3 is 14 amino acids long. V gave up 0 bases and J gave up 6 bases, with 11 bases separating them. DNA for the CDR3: TGTGCCAGCAGCCAAGACCCGGCACCCCCTGAAGCTTTCTTT. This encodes CASSQDPAPPEAFF.

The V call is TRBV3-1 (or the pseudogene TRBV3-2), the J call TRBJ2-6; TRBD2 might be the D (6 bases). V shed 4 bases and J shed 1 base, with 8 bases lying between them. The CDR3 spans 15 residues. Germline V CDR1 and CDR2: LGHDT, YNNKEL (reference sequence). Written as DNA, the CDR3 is TGTGCCAGCAGCCGGGGGGTATCTGGGGCCAACGTCCTGACTTTC. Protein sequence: CASSRGVSGANVLTF.

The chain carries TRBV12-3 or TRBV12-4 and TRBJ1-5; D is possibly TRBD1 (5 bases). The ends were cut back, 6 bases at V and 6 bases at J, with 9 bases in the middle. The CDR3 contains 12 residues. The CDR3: CASSSGLQPQHF. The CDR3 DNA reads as TGTGCCAGCAGCTCGGGACTTCAGCCCCAGCATTTT.

Here the CDR3 reads CASSDSSGQETQYF. DNA of the CDR3: TGTGCCAGCAGTGACTCAAGCGGCCAAGAGACCCAGTACTTC. This chain joins TRBV6-4 and TRBJ2-5; possibly TRBD2 for D (5 bases). Germline V lookup: CDR1 MRHNA, CDR2 SNTAGT. V was cut by 0 bases and J by 1 base, with 6 bases left in between. The CDR3 totals 14 residues.

CDR3 loop: CASSPNSDSSYNEQFF. The CDR3 bases are TGTGCCAGCTCACCGAATAGCGATAGCTCCTACAATGAGCAGTTCTTC. V is TRBV18 and J is TRBJ2-1; a weak D match, TRBD2 (5 bases). Between the trimmed V and J ends, which lost 3 bases and 0 bases, there was a span of 12 bases. Germline loops: CDR1 KGHSH, CDR2 LQKENI. The CDR3 is made up of 16 amino acids. The full variable domain, in which reference TRBV18 and TRBJ2-1 provide the parts outside the CDR3, is NAGVMQNPRHLVRRRGQEARLRCSPMKGHSHVYWYRQLPEEGLKFMVYLQKENIIDESGMPKERFSAEFPKEGPSILRIQQVVRGDSAAYFCASSPNSDSSYNEQFFGPGTRLTVL.

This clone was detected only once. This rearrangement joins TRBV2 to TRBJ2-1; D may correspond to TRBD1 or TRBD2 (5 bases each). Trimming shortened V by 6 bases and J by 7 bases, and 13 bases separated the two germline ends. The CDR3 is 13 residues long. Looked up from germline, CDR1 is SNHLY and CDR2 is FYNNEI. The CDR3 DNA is TGTGCCAGCAGATCGAGGGCAGGGAATGAGCAGTTCTTC. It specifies CASRSRAGNEQFF.

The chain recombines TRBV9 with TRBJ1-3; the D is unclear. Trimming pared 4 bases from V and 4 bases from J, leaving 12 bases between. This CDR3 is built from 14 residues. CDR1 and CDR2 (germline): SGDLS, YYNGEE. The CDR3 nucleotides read TGTGCCAGCAGCCCTTCGGTAACAGGAAACACCATATATTTT. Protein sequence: CASSPSVTGNTIYF.

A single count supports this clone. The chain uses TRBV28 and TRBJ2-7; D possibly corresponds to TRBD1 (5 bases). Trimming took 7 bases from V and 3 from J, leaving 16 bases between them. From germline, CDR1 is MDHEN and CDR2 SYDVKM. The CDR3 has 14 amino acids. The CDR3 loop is CASTTPQGLYEQYF. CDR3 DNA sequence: TGTGCCAGCACCACACCCCAGGGTCTCTACGAGCAGTACTTC.

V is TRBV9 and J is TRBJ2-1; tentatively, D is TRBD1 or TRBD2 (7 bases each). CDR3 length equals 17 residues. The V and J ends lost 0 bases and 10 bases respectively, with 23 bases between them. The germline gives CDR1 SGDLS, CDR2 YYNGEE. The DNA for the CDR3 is TGTGCCAGCAGCGTAGGGGATAGCGGGCCCCCAGGGGGGGAGCAGTTCTTC. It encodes CASSVGDSGPPGGEQFF.

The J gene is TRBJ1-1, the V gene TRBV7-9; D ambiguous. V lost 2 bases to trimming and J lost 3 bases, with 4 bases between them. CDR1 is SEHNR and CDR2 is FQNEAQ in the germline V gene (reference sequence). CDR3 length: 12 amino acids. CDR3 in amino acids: CASSLQDTEAFF. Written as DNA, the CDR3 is TGTGCCAGCAGCTTACAGGACACTGAAGCTTTCTTT.

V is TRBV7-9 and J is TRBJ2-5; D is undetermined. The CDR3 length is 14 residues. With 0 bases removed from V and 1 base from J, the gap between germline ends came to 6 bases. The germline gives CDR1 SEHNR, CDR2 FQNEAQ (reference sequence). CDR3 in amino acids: CASSLASSQETQYF. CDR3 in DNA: TGTGCCAGCAGCTTAGCAAGCAGCCAAGAGACCCAGTACTTC.

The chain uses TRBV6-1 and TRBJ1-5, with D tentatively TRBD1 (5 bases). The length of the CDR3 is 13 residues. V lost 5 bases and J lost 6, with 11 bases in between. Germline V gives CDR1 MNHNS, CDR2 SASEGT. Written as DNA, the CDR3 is TGTGCCAGCAGTTCTCTGGGGGTTCAGCCCCAGCATTTT. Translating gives CASSSLGVQPQHF.

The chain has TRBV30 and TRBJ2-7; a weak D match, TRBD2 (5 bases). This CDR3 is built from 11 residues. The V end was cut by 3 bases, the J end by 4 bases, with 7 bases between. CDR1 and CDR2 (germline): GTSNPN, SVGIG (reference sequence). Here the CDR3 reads CAWSSGYEQYF. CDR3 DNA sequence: TGTGCCTGGAGCTCGGGGTACGAGCAGTACTTC.

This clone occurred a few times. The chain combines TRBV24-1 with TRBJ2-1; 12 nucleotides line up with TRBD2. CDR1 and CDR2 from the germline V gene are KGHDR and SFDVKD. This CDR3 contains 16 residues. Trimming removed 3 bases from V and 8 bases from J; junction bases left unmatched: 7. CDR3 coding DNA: TGTGCCACCAGTGATCCTAGCGGGAGGGCCCGCGATGAGCAGTTCTTC. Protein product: CATSDPSGRARDEQFF.

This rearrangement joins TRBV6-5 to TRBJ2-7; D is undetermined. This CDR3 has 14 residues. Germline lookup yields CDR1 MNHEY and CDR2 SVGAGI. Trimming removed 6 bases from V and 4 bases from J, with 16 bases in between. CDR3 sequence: CASSGSMTLYEQYF. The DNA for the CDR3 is TGTGCCAGCAGCGGGTCGATGACGTTATACGAGCAGTACTTC.

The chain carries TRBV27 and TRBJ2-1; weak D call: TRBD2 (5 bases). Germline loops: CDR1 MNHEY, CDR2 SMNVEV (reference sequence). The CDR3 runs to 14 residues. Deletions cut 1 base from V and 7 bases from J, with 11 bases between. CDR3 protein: CASSLWGTRNEQFF. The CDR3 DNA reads TGTGCCAGCAGTTTATGGGGTACTAGGAATGAGCAGTTCTTC.

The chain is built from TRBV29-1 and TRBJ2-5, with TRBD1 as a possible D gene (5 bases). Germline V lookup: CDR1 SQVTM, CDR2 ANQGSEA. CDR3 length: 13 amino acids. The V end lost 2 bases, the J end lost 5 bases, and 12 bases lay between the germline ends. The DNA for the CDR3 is TGCAGCGTTGAATCAGGGCGAGAGGAGACCCAGTACTTC. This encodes CSVESGREETQYF.

CDR3 DNA sequence: TGTGCCAGCAGCTTACGAGCAGGGGATCAGCCCCAGCATTTT. Protein sequence: CASSLRAGDQPQHF. This sequence joins TRBV7-2 and TRBJ1-5; a possible D gene is TRBD1 (6 bases). There are 14 residues in the CDR3. V lost 2 bases and J lost 5, with 10 bases in between. In germline, CDR1 is SGHTA, CDR2 FQGNSA.

Written as DNA, the CDR3 is TGTGCCAGCAGCCCCCAGGACGCTCAAGAGACCCAGTACTTC. Translation gives CASSPQDAQETQYF. The chain carries TRBV13 and TRBJ2-5, with D uncertain. With 5 bases removed from V and 2 bases from J, the gap between germline ends came to 12 bases. CDR1 is PRHDT, CDR2 FYEKMQ, per germline (reference sequence). CDR3 length equals 14 residues.